The 4 T cell receptor beta chains listed next were all sequenced from one sample in a study of post-analysis software for immune sequencing data. Whole-study findings and limits: About five TRBV segments occurring more often in patients than controls included TRBV5-6, TRBV5-1 and TRBV20-1.

No cognate antigen is known for these TCRs. Unique molecular identifiers were carried by the TCR beta cDNA libraries. TCRdb reanalysed the PCR reads using MiXCR and keeps one entry per CDR3 protein. Of about 770,000 distinct CDR3 sequences in the sample, 46% are singletons; the top ten hold 4.9%. The source material was blood. The receptor set was obtained from a girl aged 10-17 years with multiple sclerosis.

The chain recombines TRBV5-6 with TRBJ1-5; D uncertain. The CDR3 runs to 15 residues. In germline, CDR1 is SGHDT, CDR2 YYEEEE. Trimming stripped 4 bases from V and 7 bases from J, with 18 bases between. CDR3 in amino acids: CASSIEGLMGQPQHF. The CDR3 DNA reads as TGTGCCAGCAGCATTGAAGGTCTTATGGGGCAGCCCCAGCATTTT.

The chain uses TRBV7-2 and TRBJ2-7, with 7 bases fitting TRBD2. The CDR3 is made up of 16 amino acids. The V and J ends lost 5 bases and 1 base, in that order; junction bases with no gene match: 11. Germline assignment: CDR1 SGHTA and CDR2 FQGNSA. The CDR3 nucleotides read TGTGCCAGCAGCCCCTCCGGCGCGGGAGTTTCCTACGAGCAGTACTTC. It translates to CASSPSGAGVSYEQYF. Full variable domain (rest looked up from reference TRBV7-2 and TRBJ2-7): GAGVSQSPSNKVTEKGKDVELRCDPISGHTALYWYRQSLGQGLEFLIYFQGNSAPDKSGLPSDRFSAERTGGSVSTLTIQRTQQEDSAVYLCASSPSGAGVSYEQYFGPGTRLTVT.

The chain employs TRBV5-1 and TRBJ2-7; tentatively, D is TRBD2 (6 bases). The CDR3 length is 14 residues. Germline CDR1 SGHRS, CDR2 YFSETQ. V lost 3 bases and J lost 5, with 15 bases in between. This CDR3 reads CASSSSMGGDEQYF. The DNA of the CDR3 is TGCGCCAGCAGCTCGTCCATGGGGGGTGACGAGCAGTACTTC.

As regards this clonotype: One end of the junction is discordant with germline, which a read error may explain. J is TRBJ2-3 and V is TRBV20-1; 7 bases fit TRBD1. Germline V gene lookup returns CDR1 DFQATT and CDR2 SNEGSKA (reference sequence). The CDR3 covers 13 residues. CDR3 residues: CSAIDRAPDTQYF. Here the CDR3 DNA reads TGCAGTGCTATAGACAGGGCACCAGATACGCAATATTTT.